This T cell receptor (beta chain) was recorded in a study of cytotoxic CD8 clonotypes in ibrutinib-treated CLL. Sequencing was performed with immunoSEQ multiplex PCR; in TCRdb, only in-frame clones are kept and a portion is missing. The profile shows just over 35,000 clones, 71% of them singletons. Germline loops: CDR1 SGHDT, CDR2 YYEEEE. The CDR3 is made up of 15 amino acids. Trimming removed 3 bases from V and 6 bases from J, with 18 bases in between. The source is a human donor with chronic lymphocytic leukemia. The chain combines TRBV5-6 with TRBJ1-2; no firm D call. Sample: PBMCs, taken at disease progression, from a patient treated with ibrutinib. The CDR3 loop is CASSYPLAGRDGYTF. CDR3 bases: TGTGCCAGCAGCTATCCCCTAGCCGGGAGAGATGGCTACACCTTC.